The 29 T cell receptor beta chains below were found in one sample sequenced in a study of T cell repertoires in cytomegalovirus infection. TCRdb called the reads again in MiXCR, with one record for every CDR3 protein. The top ten clones hold more than 15% of a sample with about 140,000 distinct CDR3 sequences, approximately 5.9% of them seen once. The sequenced sample consisted of PBMCs. The source is a human donor in good health (CMV status not recorded). Some clones in this sample may be carry-over from other donors' samples.

This clonotype was detected many times. The chain combines TRBV6-1 with TRBJ2-3; TRBD1 agrees at 8 bases. The CDR3 totals 15 residues. CDR1 and CDR2 (germline): MNHNS, SASEGT. Germline trimming cut 5 bases from V and 0 bases from J; bases unmatched to any gene: 4. This CDR3 is CASSPRTGSTDTQYF. CDR3 in DNA: TGTGCCAGCAGTCCCCGGACAGGGAGCACAGATACGCAGTATTTT.

This chain connects TRBV7-4 to TRBJ2-7; D is ambiguous. The CDR3 runs to 14 residues. Between the trimmed V and J ends, which lost 5 bases and 3 bases, there was a span of 14 bases. The germline gives CDR1 SGHVT, CDR2 SQSDAQ. The CDR3 loop reads CASSPLSKSYEQYF. The CDR3 nucleotides read TGTGCCAGCAGCCCTTTGTCGAAAAGCTACGAGCAGTACTTC.

This clonotype has ten or more counts. The V call is TRBV6-1, the J call TRBJ1-1, with unresolved D. The CDR3 runs to 14 residues. Germline V gives CDR1 MNHNS, CDR2 SASEGT. V lost 5 bases, J lost 2 bases, and 12 bases lay in between. The CDR3 region has the DNA TGTGCCAGCAGTTCGTTGGAGGCTAACACTGAAGCTTTCTTT. The encoded protein is CASSSLEANTEAFF.

In its sample, this clonotype was seen many times. The V gene is TRBV20-1, the J gene TRBJ2-2; the D is unclear. Germline CDR1 reads DFQATT; CDR2 reads SNEGSKA (reference sequence). Trimming removed 3 bases from V and 5 bases from J, with 13 bases in between. This CDR3 is 14 amino acids long. The CDR3 loop reads CSARTQRETGELFF. The CDR3 region has the DNA TGCAGTGCTAGGACACAAAGGGAAACCGGGGAGCTGTTTTTT.

This clonotype was picked up many times. The rearrangement links TRBV20-1 to TRBJ1-2; unclear D gene. The CDR3 is made up of 13 amino acids. V dropped 6 bases and J dropped 3 bases, with 14 bases sitting between them. CDR1 and CDR2 (germline): DFQATT, SNEGSKA (reference sequence). This CDR3 reads CSARGRSYYGYTF. Here the CDR3 DNA reads TGCAGTGCCCGCGGACGGAGCTACTATGGCTACACCTTC.

The J gene is TRBJ2-1, the V gene TRBV7-9, with TRBD2 matching 8 bases. V lost 1 base to trimming and J lost 8 bases; unmatched junction nucleotides: 7. The CDR3 totals 15 residues. Germline values: CDR1 SEHNR, CDR2 FQNEAQ (reference sequence). The CDR3 DNA is TGTGCCAGCAGCTTAGGCGGGGGGCCCTCGGATGAGCAGTTCTTC. This encodes CASSLGGGPSDEQFF.

This clonotype was counted many times. The V gene is TRBV7-6, the J gene TRBJ2-7, with D possibly matching TRBD1 (6 bases). V lost 4 bases to trimming and J lost 0 bases, with 13 bases between them. This CDR3 contains 15 residues. The V gene's germline CDR1 is SGHVS and CDR2 FNYEAQ. CDR3 sequence: CASSSVPGDSYEQYF. The CDR3 coding sequence is TGTGCCAGCAGCTCCGTACCAGGGGACTCCTACGAGCAGTACTTC.

The chain uses TRBV20-1 and TRBJ1-6; no definite D call. The CDR3 length is 15 residues. V was trimmed by 3 bases and J by 6 bases, leaving 15 bases between them. CDR1 is DFQATT, CDR2 SNEGSKA, per germline (reference sequence). The CDR3 bases are TGCAGTGCTAGTTCCGCCCGGGCTTCTAATTCACCCCTCCACTTT. Translation gives CSASSARASNSPLHF.

This clonotype was observed a few times. This rearrangement joins TRBV5-6 to TRBJ1-1; no definite D call. CDR1 and CDR2 (germline): SGHDT, YYEEEE. V was cut by 2 bases and J by 0 bases, with 8 bases left in between. The CDR3 is made up of 14 amino acids. In DNA form, the CDR3 reads TGTGCCAGCAGCTTTTTCCTGATGAACACTGAAGCTTTCTTT. The encoded protein is CASSFFLMNTEAFF.

This clonotype was observed many times. The chain joins TRBV4-2 to TRBJ2-2; unclear D gene. The CDR3 covers 16 residues. V gave up 0 bases and J gave up 0 bases, with 8 bases separating them. Looked up from germline, CDR1 is LGHNA and CDR2 is YNFKEQ. The CDR3 protein is CASSQDYGANTGELFF. The DNA of the CDR3 is TGTGCCAGCAGCCAAGATTACGGAGCGAACACCGGGGAGCTGTTTTTT.

This clonotype came up a few times. The J gene is TRBJ2-6, the V gene TRBV5-4, with TRBD2 matching 7 bases. V trimming: 4 bases; J trimming: 0 bases; junction bases outside the gene matches: 10. CDR3 length: 18 residues. Germline assignment: CDR1 SGHNT and CDR2 YYREEE (reference sequence). The CDR3 region has the DNA TGTGCCAGCAGCCGAGTTGGGGGGGGTGGCTCTGGGGCCAACGTCCTGACTTTC. Protein sequence: CASSRVGGGGSGANVLTF. Full variable domain (missing parts from reference TRBV5-4 and TRBJ2-6): ETGVTQSPTHLIKTRGQQVTLRCSSQSGHNTVSWYQQALGQGPQFIFQYYREEENGRGNFPPRFSGLQFPNYSSELNVNALELDDSALYLCASSRVGGGGSGANVLTFGAGSRLTVL.

This clonotype was seen repeatedly, ten times or more. V gene TRBV28 combines with J gene TRBJ1-5; the D gene is possibly TRBD1 (5 bases). The CDR3 consists of 14 residues. V lost 4 bases to trimming and J lost 0 bases, with 7 bases between them. Germline-derived CDR1 and CDR2 are MDHEN and SYDVKM. DNA for the CDR3: TGTGCCAGCAGTTGGGGGGGTAGCAATCAGCCCCAGCATTTT. Protein product: CASSWGGSNQPQHF.

The CDR3 region has the DNA TGTGCTAGTGGTTTGGTACAAGGAGATAACACTGAAGCTTTCTTT. It encodes CASGLVQGDNTEAFF. The chain couples TRBV12-5 to TRBJ1-1; D is undetermined. Per the germline V gene, CDR1 is LGHNT and CDR2 is FRNRAP. Trimming pared 0 bases from V and 2 bases from J, leaving 10 bases between. The CDR3 runs to 15 residues.

This clonotype was observed at least ten times. This chain links TRBV28 with TRBJ2-5, with 8 bases aligning to TRBD1. Trimming took 0 bases from V and 2 from J; bases not matched to a gene: 2. The CDR3 loop spans 15 amino acids. The germline V gene has CDR1 MDHEN and CDR2 SYDVKM. In DNA, the CDR3 is TGTGCCAGCAGTTTATGGGGGACAGGTCAAGAGACCCAGTACTTC. Its translation: CASSLWGTGQETQYF.

This clonotype was detected a few times. This chain connects TRBV14 to TRBJ1-2, with D uncertain. With 0 bases removed from V and 10 bases from J, the gap between germline ends came to 12 bases. CDR3 length equals 13 residues. The germline V gene has CDR1 SGHDN and CDR2 FVKESK. The CDR3 nucleotides read TGTGCCAGCAGCCAAGATCGTCGGGGTCACTACACCTTC. This codes for CASSQDRRGHYTF.

This clonotype showed up many times. The chain carries TRBV19 and TRBJ1-1; 9 bases map to TRBD1. J lost 7 bases, V lost 2 bases, and 5 bases had no gene match. Germline V gives CDR1 LNHDA, CDR2 SQIVND (reference sequence). This CDR3 is built from 14 residues. CDR3 protein: CASSITGGAGEAFF. The CDR3 nucleotides are TGTGCCAGTAGTATAACAGGGGGCGCGGGTGAAGCTTTCTTT.

Ten or more counts support this clonotype. V is TRBV7-2 and J is TRBJ1-4; 7 bases agree with TRBD1. The CDR3 covers 15 residues. V lost 4 bases to trimming and J lost 4 bases; unmatched junction nucleotides: 6. Germline V gives CDR1 SGHTA, CDR2 FQGNSA. The CDR3 sequence is CASSSQTGNNEKLFF. CDR3 sequence (DNA): TGTGCCAGCAGCTCCCAGACAGGGAATAATGAAAAACTGTTTTTT. The full variable domain, with the rest looked up from reference TRBV7-2 and TRBJ1-4, is GAGVSQSPSNKVTEKGKDVELRCDPISGHTALYWYRQSLGQGLEFLIYFQGNSAPDKSGLPSDRFSAERTGGSVSTLTIQRTQQEDSAVYLCASSSQTGNNEKLFFGSGTQLSVL.

This clonotype was detected only a few times. The rearrangement links TRBV20-1 to TRBJ1-6; 8 positions agree with TRBD1. This CDR3 has 15 residues. From germline, CDR1 is DFQATT and CDR2 SNEGSKA (reference sequence). Germline trimming cut 5 bases from V and 5 bases from J; bases unmatched to any gene: 8. The CDR3 DNA sequence: TGCAGTGCTCAGACAGGGGTAATGCATAATTCACCCCTCCACTTT. Translating gives CSAQTGVMHNSPLHF.

Ten or more counts support this clonotype. CDR3 DNA: TGTGCCAGCAGCTTAATGCTTACGGAAGAGACCCAGTACTTC. Amino acid sequence: CASSLMLTEETQYF. The V gene is TRBV11-2, the J gene TRBJ2-5, with D uncertain. Germline-derived CDR1 and CDR2 are SGHAT and FQNNGV. Trimming pared 2 bases from V and 3 bases from J, leaving 10 bases between. This CDR3 has 14 amino acids.

The sample holds many counts of this clonotype. V and J are TRBV6-4 and TRBJ2-3; D is undetermined. This CDR3 has 13 residues. Germline V gives CDR1 MRHNA, CDR2 SNTAGT. The ends were cut back, 6 bases at V and 3 bases at J, with 10 bases in the middle. The CDR3 here is CASSHSFTDTQYF. In DNA, the CDR3 is TGTGCCAGCAGCCACAGTTTTACAGATACGCAGTATTTT.

There are many counts of this clonotype. This rearrangement joins TRBV7-3 to TRBJ1-2; 9 nucleotides align to TRBD1. This CDR3 comprises 14 residues. Germline V gene data show CDR1 as SGHTA and CDR2 as FQGTGA. The junction had 6 bases not matched to a gene; V was cut back by 2 bases and J by 8 bases. The CDR3 DNA sequence: TGTGCCAGCAGCTTAGAGGGACAGGGAGGCGGCTACACCTTC. It encodes CASSLEGQGGGYTF.

In its sample, this clonotype was seen many times. The CDR3 region has the DNA TGTGCCAGCACCCGCAGGGTCGGAGGGGGTAGGGGCAATCAGCCCCAGCATTTT. This sequence encodes CASTRRVGGGRGNQPQHF. The genes are TRBV6-6 and TRBJ1-5; D is possibly TRBD1 (6 bases). Trimming shortened V by 7 bases and J by 2 bases, and 24 bases separated the two germline ends. Germline V gene sequence: CDR1 MNHNY, CDR2 SVGAGI (reference sequence). This CDR3 comprises 18 residues.

The chain uses TRBV7-9 and TRBJ1-1; D is possibly TRBD1 (6 bases). The ends were cut back, 2 bases at V and 6 bases at J, with 16 bases in the middle. This CDR3 is 15 amino acids long. Per germline, CDR1 SEHNR and CDR2 FQNEAQ (reference sequence). The CDR3 loop reads CASSLSLAGGSEAFF. Here the CDR3 DNA reads TGTGCCAGCAGCTTAAGTCTCGCGGGGGGCTCTGAAGCTTTCTTT.

This clonotype was picked up many times. The gene calls are TRBV7-2 and TRBJ2-7, with D perhaps matching TRBD1 (6 bases). The CDR3 sequence is 15 residues long. Germline V gene lookup returns CDR1 SGHTA and CDR2 FQGNSA. Deletions cut 0 bases from V and 4 bases from J, with 13 bases between. Here the CDR3 reads CASSLAAGERYEQYF. The CDR3 DNA sequence: TGTGCCAGCAGCTTAGCGGCAGGGGAGCGGTACGAGCAGTACTTC.

This clonotype has just a few counts. The chain carries TRBV11-2 and TRBJ2-3; D gene ambiguous. The V end was cut by 1 base, the J end by 1 base, with 24 bases between. This CDR3 has 20 residues. Germline loops: CDR1 SGHAT, CDR2 FQNNGV. The CDR3 DNA sequence: TGTGCCAGCAGCTTAGGATCCGGTGGTGCGCTCCGGCTCCGCACAGATACGCAGTATTTT. As protein: CASSLGSGGALRLRTDTQYF.

This clonotype showed up many times. The chain recombines TRBV7-9 with TRBJ1-2; D remains ambiguous. This CDR3 has 16 residues. The ends were cut back, 7 bases at V and 9 bases at J, with 27 bases in the middle. Looked up from germline, CDR1 is SEHNR and CDR2 is FQNEAQ (reference sequence). The CDR3 bases are TGTGCCAGCACGTCCGACGCTTACGAGAGAATTTATCGCTACACCTTC. Its protein is CASTSDAYERIYRYTF.

This clonotype showed up many times. The chain carries TRBV20-1 and TRBJ1-3; tentatively, D is TRBD1 (6 bases). Germline loops: CDR1 DFQATT, CDR2 SNEGSKA (reference sequence). This CDR3 has 14 residues. Trimming pared 6 bases from V and 4 bases from J, leaving 16 bases between. The DNA for the CDR3 is TGCAGTGCCGCCCCTCGGACAGCAGGAAACACCATATATTTT. Its translation: CSAAPRTAGNTIYF.

This clonotype was seen ten or more times. The gene calls are TRBV7-3 and TRBJ1-1, with D unclear. The germline gives CDR1 SGHTA, CDR2 FQGTGA. CDR3 length equals 15 residues. The germline V and J ends were trimmed by 5 bases and 4 bases, with 17 bases remaining between them. Here the CDR3 DNA reads TGTGCCAGCAGCCTTTGGCACGGGAGCGGCACTGAAGCTTTCTTT. This encodes CASSLWHGSGTEAFF.

V usage is TRBV11-2 and J usage is TRBJ1-1; maybe TRBD1 (6 bases). The germline gives CDR1 SGHAT, CDR2 FQNNGV. The CDR3 is 15 amino acids. Trimming left V 3 bases short and J 1 base short, with 12 bases between. The CDR3 sequence: CASSFVTRGNTEAFF. The CDR3 coding sequence is TGTGCCAGCAGCTTCGTTACCAGGGGGAACACTGAAGCTTTCTTT.